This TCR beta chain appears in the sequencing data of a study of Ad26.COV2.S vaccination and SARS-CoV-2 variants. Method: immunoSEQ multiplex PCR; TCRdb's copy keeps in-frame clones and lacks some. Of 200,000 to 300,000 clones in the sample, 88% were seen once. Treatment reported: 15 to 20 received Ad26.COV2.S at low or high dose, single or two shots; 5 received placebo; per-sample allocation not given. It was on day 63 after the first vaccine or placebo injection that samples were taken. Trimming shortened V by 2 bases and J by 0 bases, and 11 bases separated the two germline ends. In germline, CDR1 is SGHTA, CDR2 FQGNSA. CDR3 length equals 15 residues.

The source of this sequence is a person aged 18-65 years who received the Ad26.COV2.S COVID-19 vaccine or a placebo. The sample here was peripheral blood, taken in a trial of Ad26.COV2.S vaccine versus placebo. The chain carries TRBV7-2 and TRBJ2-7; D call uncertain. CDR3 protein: CASSLYTHNSYEQYF. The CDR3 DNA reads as TGTGCCAGCAGCTTATATACTCACAACTCCTACGAGCAGTACTTC.